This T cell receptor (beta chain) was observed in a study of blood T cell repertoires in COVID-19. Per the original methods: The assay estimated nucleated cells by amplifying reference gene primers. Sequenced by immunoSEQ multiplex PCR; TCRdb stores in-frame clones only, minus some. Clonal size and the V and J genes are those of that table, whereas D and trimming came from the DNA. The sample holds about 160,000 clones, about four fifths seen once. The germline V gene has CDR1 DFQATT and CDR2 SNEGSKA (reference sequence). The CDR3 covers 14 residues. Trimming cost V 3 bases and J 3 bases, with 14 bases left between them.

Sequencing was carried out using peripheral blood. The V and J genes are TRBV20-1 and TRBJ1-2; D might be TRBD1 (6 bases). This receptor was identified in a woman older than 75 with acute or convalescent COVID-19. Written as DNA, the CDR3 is TGCAGTGCTAGTACGCCAGGGGAGTACTATGGCTACACCTTC. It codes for CSASTPGEYYGYTF.